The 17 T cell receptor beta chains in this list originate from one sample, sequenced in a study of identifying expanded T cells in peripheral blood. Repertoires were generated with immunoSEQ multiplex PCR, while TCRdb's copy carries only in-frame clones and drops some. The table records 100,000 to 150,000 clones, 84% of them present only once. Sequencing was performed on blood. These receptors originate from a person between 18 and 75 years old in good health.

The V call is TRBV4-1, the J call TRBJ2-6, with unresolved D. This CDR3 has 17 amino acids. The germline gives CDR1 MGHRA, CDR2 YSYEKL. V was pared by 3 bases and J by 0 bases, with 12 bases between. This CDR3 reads CASSQYESSSGANVLTF. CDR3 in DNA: TGCGCCAGCAGCCAGTACGAGAGTTCCTCTGGGGCCAACGTCCTGACTTTC.

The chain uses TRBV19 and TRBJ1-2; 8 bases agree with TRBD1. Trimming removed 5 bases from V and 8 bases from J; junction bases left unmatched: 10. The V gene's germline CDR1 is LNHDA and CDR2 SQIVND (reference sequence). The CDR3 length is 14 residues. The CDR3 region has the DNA TGTGCCAGTAGTTTGGAAGGACAGGGTATAGGCTACACCTTC. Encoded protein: CASSLEGQGIGYTF.

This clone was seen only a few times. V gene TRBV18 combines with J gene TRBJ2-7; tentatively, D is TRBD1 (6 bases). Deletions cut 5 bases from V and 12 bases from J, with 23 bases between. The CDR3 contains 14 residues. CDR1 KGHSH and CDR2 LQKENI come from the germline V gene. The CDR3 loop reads CASSSSRQDSQAYF. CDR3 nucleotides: TGTGCCAGCTCATCCTCCAGACAGGACAGTCAGGCGTACTTC.

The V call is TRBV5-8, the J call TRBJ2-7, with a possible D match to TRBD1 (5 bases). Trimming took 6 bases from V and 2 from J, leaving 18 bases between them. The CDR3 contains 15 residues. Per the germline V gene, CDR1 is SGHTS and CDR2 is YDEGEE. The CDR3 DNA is TGTGCCAGCAACCCTGAACCTCAGGGTCCCTACGAGCAGTACTTC. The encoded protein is CASNPEPQGPYEQYF.

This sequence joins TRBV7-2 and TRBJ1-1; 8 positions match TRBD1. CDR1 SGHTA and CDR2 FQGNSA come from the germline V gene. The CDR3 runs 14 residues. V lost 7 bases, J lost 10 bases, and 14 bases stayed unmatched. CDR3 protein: CASNTGGTQVGAFF. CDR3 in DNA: TGTGCCAGCAACACAGGGGGAACTCAAGTCGGAGCTTTCTTT.

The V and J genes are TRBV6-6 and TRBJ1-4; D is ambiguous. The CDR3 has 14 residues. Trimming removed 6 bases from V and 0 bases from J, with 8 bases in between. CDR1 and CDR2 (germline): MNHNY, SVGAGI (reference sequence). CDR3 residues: CASRNLATNEKLFF. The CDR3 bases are TGTGCCAGCAGGAACCTTGCAACTAATGAAAAACTGTTTTTT.

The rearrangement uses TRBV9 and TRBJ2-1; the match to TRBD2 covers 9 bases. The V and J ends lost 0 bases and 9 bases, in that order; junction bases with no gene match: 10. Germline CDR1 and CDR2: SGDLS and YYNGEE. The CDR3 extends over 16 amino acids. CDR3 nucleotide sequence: TGTGCCAGCAGCGTAGAATCCCGCGGGGGGGCCAGTGAGCAGTTCTTC. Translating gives CASSVESRGGASEQFF.

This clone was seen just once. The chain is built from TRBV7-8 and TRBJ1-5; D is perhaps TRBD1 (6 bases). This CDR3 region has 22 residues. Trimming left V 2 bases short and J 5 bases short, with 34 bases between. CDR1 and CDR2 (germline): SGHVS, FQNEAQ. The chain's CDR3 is CASSLSLQGLYLTPIWDQPQHF. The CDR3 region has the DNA TGTGCCAGCAGCTTATCCCTTCAGGGGCTATATCTCACTCCGATATGGGATCAGCCCCAGCATTTT.

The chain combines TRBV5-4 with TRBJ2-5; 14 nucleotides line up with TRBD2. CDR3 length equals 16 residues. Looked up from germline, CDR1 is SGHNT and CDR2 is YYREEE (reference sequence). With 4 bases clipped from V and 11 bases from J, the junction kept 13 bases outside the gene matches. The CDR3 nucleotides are TGTGCCAGCAGCGCGCTACCGACTAGCGGGGGGGCTGAGCAGTACTTC. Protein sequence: CASSALPTSGGAEQYF.

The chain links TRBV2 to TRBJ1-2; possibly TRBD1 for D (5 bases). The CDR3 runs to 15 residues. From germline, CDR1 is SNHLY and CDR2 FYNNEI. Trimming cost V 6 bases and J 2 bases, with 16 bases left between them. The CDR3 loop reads CASRARTGGNYGYTF. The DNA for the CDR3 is TGTGCCAGCAGGGCTCGGACGGGGGGAAACTATGGCTACACCTTC. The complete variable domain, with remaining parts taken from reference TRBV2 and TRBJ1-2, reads EPEVTQTPSHQVTQMGQEVILRCVPISNHLYFYWYRQILGQKVEFLVSFYNNEISEKSEIFDDQFSVERPDGSNFTLKIRSTKLEDSAMYFCASRARTGGNYGYTFGSGTRLTVV.

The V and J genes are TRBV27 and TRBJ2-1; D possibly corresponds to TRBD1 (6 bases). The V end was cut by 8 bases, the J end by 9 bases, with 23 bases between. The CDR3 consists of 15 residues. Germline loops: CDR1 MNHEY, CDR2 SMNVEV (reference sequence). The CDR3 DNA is TGTGCCAGCTGGGTACTAGGATCAGGGGTTGGTGAGCAGTTCTTC. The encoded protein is CASWVLGSGVGEQFF.

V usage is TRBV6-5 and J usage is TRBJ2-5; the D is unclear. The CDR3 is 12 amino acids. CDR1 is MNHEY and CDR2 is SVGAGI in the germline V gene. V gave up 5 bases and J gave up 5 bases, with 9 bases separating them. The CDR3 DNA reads TGTGCCAGCAGTAGCTTTCGGGAGACCCAGTACTTC. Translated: CASSSFRETQYF.

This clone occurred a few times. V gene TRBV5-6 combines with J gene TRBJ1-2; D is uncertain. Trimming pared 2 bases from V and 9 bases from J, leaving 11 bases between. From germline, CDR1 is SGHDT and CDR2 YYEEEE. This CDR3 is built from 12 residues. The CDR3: CASSFGGLRYTF. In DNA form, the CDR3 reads TGTGCCAGCAGCTTTGGAGGGTTGCGCTACACCTTC.

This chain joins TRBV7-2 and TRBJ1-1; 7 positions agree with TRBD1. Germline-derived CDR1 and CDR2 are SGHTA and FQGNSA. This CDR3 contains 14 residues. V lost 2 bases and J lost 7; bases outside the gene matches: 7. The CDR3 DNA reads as TGTGCCAGCAGCTTATGGACAGGAGCCCTTGAAGCTTTCTTT. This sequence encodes CASSLWTGALEAFF.

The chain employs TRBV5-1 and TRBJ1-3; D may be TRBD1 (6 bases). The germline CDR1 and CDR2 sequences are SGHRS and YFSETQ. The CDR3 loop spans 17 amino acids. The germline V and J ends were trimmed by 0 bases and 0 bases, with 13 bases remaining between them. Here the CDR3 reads CASSLVEGGYSGNTIYF. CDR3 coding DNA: TGCGCCAGCAGCTTGGTTGAGGGGGGGTACTCTGGAAACACCATATATTTT.

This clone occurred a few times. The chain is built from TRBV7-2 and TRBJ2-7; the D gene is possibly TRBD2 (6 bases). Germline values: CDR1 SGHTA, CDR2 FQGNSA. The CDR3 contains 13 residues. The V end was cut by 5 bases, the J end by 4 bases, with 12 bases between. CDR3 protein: CASSTIRGYEQYF. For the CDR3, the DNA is TGTGCCAGCAGCACAATTCGGGGGTACGAGCAGTACTTC.

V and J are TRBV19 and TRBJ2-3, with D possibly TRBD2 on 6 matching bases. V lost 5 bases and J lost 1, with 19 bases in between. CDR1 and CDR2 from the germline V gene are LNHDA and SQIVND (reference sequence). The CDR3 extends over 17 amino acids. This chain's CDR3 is CASSSGVGGARTDTQYF. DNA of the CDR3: TGTGCCAGTAGTTCCGGGGTGGGCGGGGCTCGCACAGATACGCAGTATTTT.